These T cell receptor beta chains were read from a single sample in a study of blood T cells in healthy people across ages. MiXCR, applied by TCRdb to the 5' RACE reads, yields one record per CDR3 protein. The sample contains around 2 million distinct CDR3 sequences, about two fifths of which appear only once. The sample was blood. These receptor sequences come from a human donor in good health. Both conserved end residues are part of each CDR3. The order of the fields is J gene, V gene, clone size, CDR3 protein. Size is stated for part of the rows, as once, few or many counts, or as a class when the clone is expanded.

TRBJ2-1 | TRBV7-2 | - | CASSLAGTVRGGGQFF
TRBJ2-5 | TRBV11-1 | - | CASRDRGEEQYF
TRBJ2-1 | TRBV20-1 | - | CSASFGRGALDEQFF
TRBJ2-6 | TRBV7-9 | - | CASSLLLAGANVLTF
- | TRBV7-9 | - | CASSEAWGRETQYF
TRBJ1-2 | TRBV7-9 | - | CASSFGDTPYGYTF
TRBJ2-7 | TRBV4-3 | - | CASSQEAGQVTSGFTSSYEQYF
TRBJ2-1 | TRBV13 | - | CASSNVNGDEQFF
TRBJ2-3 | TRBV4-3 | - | CASRAGLMRPDTQYF
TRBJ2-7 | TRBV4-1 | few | CASSQVHGGGTAYEQYF
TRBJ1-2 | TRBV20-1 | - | CSARIVAEDLNYGYTF
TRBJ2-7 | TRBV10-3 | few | CAISEGTGGFGSYEQYF
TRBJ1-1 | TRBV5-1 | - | CASSDNPGPHEAFF